Each of the 26 T cell receptor beta chains below was sequenced from the same sample in a study of identical twins. TCRdb fed the 5' RACE reads into MiXCR, producing one record per CDR3 protein. The sample shows 200,000 to 300,000 distinct CDR3 sequences, 6% to 8% of them seen only once. A further study also used this sample, focusing on yellow fever vaccine responses in identical twins.

The sample was CD8+ T cells sorted from blood. Receptors originate from a young woman in good health.

This clonotype was counted ten times or more. V and J are TRBV10-2 and TRBJ1-1; D unclear. Trimming took 0 bases from V and 11 from J, leaving 13 bases between them. CDR3 length: 13 residues. Germline V lookup: CDR1 WSHSY, CDR2 SAAADI. The CDR3, as DNA: TGCGCCAGCAGTGAGTCCCAGGTTCAGGAGGCTTTCTTT. It codes for CASSESQVQEAFF.

This clonotype was seen many times. J is TRBJ2-1 and V is TRBV24-1, with TRBD2 matching over 9 bases. Germline CDR1 and CDR2: KGHDR and SFDVKD. The CDR3 extends over 18 amino acids. With V trimmed by 0 bases and J by 8 bases, 13 bases remained unmatched. CDR3 nucleotide sequence: TGTGCCACCAGTGATTTGGAACTGCGGGAGGGCCGGCGAGATGAGCAGTTCTTC. Its protein product is CATSDLELREGRRDEQFF.

V is TRBV7-9 and J is TRBJ2-1; D unclear. The V and J ends lost 5 bases and 1 base respectively, with 12 bases between them. CDR1 is SEHNR, CDR2 FQNEAQ, per germline (reference sequence). CDR3 length: 15 amino acids. The CDR3 sequence is CASSLRYFSYNEQFF. In DNA form, the CDR3 reads TGTGCCAGCAGCCTCAGGTATTTTTCCTACAATGAGCAGTTCTTC.

V usage is TRBV7-9 and J usage is TRBJ2-7; D gene unclear. The CDR3 covers 13 residues. Germline CDR1 SEHNR, CDR2 FQNEAQ (reference sequence). V lost 3 bases and J 3 bases, leaving 9 bases between the germline ends. The CDR3 region is CASSFDANYEQYV. The CDR3 DNA sequence: TGTGCCAGCAGCTTCGACGCGAACTACGAGCAGTACGTC.

This clonotype has just a few counts. The chain links TRBV9 to TRBJ2-2; 14 nucleotides agree with TRBD2. The CDR3 extends over 16 amino acids. Germline V lookup: CDR1 SGDLS, CDR2 YYNGEE. After removal of 4 bases from V and 7 bases from J, the junction contained 6 bases not matched to a gene. The CDR3 spells CASSPTSGRAHGELFF. DNA of the CDR3: TGTGCCAGCAGCCCGACTAGCGGGAGGGCCCACGGGGAGCTGTTTTTT.

This clonotype was detected ten times or more. This chain uses TRBV7-6 with TRBJ2-2; possible D gene TRBD2, 6 bases. The CDR3 consists of 17 residues. V was cut by 1 base and J by 5 bases, with 17 bases left in between. The V gene's germline CDR1 is SGHVS and CDR2 FNYEAQ. DNA for the CDR3: TGTGCCAGCAGCTTAGGACTAGGAAATCTTGGTACCGGGGAGCTGTTTTTT. This codes for CASSLGLGNLGTGELFF. The full variable domain, in which reference TRBV7-6 and TRBJ2-2 provide the parts outside the CDR3, is GAGVSQSPRYKVTKRGQDVALRCDPISGHVSLYWYRQALGQGPEFLTYFNYEAQQDKSGLPNDRFSAERPEGSISTLTIQRTEQRDSAMYRCASSLGLGNLGTGELFFGEGSRLTVL.

This clonotype was recorded at least ten times. The V and J genes are TRBV29-1 and TRBJ2-1; TRBD1 aligns across 9 bases. The J segment lost 6 bases and the V segment lost 6 bases, leaving 9 bases of the junction unmatched. The CDR3 covers 14 residues. Germline CDR1 reads SQVTM; CDR2 reads ANQGSEA. CDR3 amino acids: CSVPGTGSGNEQFF. For the CDR3, the DNA is TGCAGCGTCCCCGGGACAGGGTCTGGCAATGAGCAGTTCTTC.

Many counts were recorded for this clonotype. This sequence joins TRBV7-2 and TRBJ2-2, with TRBD2 matching 8 bases. Germline V gene data show CDR1 as SGHTA and CDR2 as FQGNSA. CDR3 length equals 16 residues. After removal of 7 bases from V and 4 bases from J, the junction contained 11 bases not matched to a gene. The CDR3 DNA follows: TGTGCCAGCACCCCATCGGGACTAGATGTCACCGGGGAGCTGTTTTTT. Protein product: CASTPSGLDVTGELFF. Using reference TRBV7-2 and TRBJ2-2 for the parts outside the CDR3, the full variable domain is GAGVSQSPSNKVTEKGKDVELRCDPISGHTALYWYRQSLGQGLEFLIYFQGNSAPDKSGLPSDRFSAERTGGSVSTLTIQRTQQEDSAVYLCASTPSGLDVTGELFFGEGSRLTVL.

V is TRBV11-1 and J is TRBJ2-1; D is undetermined. Germline V gene data show CDR1 as SGHAT and CDR2 as FQDESV (reference sequence). The CDR3 covers 15 residues. Trimming removed 1 base from V and 0 bases from J, with 7 bases in between. The CDR3 reads CASSLVMSSYNEQFF. The CDR3 DNA follows: TGTGCCAGCAGCTTAGTCATGAGCTCCTACAATGAGCAGTTCTTC. Based on the CDR3 plus reference TRBV11-1 and TRBJ2-1, the full variable domain is EAEVAQSPRYKITEKSQAVAFWCDPISGHATLYWYRQILGQGPELLVQFQDESVVDDSQLPKDRFSAERLKGVDSTLKIQPAELGDSAMYLCASSLVMSSYNEQFFGPGTRLTVL.

This clonotype occurred many times. The chain uses TRBV20-1 and TRBJ2-4; D not resolved. CDR1 DFQATT and CDR2 SNEGSKA come from the germline V gene (reference sequence). The CDR3 is made up of 16 amino acids. Trimming cost V 0 bases and J 0 bases, with 12 bases left between them. CDR3 DNA: TGCAGTGCTAGAGATGAGGCCTTTGTAGCCAAAAACATTCAGTACTTC. It codes for CSARDEAFVAKNIQYF.

This clonotype was recorded a few times. V gene TRBV2 combines with J gene TRBJ1-1, with D unclear. V gave up 8 bases and J gave up 4 bases, with 5 bases separating them. Germline values: CDR1 SNHLY, CDR2 FYNNEI. The CDR3 runs 10 residues. CDR3 DNA sequence: TGTGCCAGCGTAATCACTGAAGCTTTCTTT. This gives the protein CASVITEAFF.

This clonotype occurred many times. The chain carries TRBV7-9 and TRBJ2-1; TRBD1 matches at 7 bases. The V and J ends lost 6 bases and 10 bases, in that order; junction bases with no gene match: 6. There are 12 residues in the CDR3. Germline-derived CDR1 and CDR2 are SEHNR and FQNEAQ (reference sequence). The CDR3 loop is CASRATGDEQFF. The CDR3 bases are TGTGCCAGCAGAGCAACAGGGGACGAGCAGTTCTTC. Full variable domain (outside the CDR3, taken from reference TRBV7-9 and TRBJ2-1): DTGVSQNPRHKITKRGQNVTFRCDPISEHNRLYWYRQTLGQGPEFLTYFQNEAQLEKSRLLSDRFSAERPKGSFSTLEIQRTEQGDSAMYLCASRATGDEQFFGPGTRLTVL.

This clonotype was observed many times. V is TRBV10-3 and J is TRBJ2-5; D may be TRBD1 or TRBD2 (5 bases each). Trimming removed 6 bases from V and 1 base from J, with 9 bases in between. Germline loops: CDR1 ENHRY, CDR2 SYGVKD. The CDR3 runs 13 residues. The CDR3 region is CAIRGDRQETQYF. For the CDR3, the DNA is TGTGCCATCAGGGGGGACCGCCAAGAGACCCAGTACTTC.

This clonotype was seen many times. J is TRBJ2-7 and V is TRBV20-1; the match to TRBD1 covers 7 bases. Per germline, CDR1 DFQATT and CDR2 SNEGSKA (reference sequence). CDR3 length: 15 residues. Unmatched junction bases numbered 14, after V lost 5 bases and J lost 4 bases. The CDR3 nucleotides are TGCAGTGCTTATTCTCAACAGGGGTCTACGTACGAGCAGTACTTC. Encoded protein: CSAYSQQGSTYEQYF.

The rearrangement links TRBV5-6 to TRBJ1-5; maybe TRBD1 (5 bases). The CDR3 has 16 residues. V lost 6 bases and J lost 2, with 18 bases in between. The germline CDR1 and CDR2 sequences are SGHDT and YYEEEE. The CDR3 loop reads CASIQEETDRNQPQHF. DNA for the CDR3: TGTGCCAGCATTCAGGAAGAGACAGATCGCAATCAGCCCCAGCATTTT.

This clonotype appeared a few times. This rearrangement joins TRBV6-2 or TRBV6-3 to TRBJ2-3; no firm D call. Trimming pared 0 bases from V and 6 bases from J, leaving 7 bases between. The CDR3 loop spans 13 amino acids. The germline gives CDR1 MNHEY, CDR2 SVGEGT. In DNA, the CDR3 is TGTGCCAGCAGTTACTCGTCGGTGGATACGCAGTATTTT. It is translated as CASSYSSVDTQYF.

This clonotype was seen ten or more times. V usage is TRBV5-1 and J usage is TRBJ2-1; 10 bases align to TRBD2. V shed 0 bases, J shed 7 bases, and the junction held 7 bases outside the gene matches. Germline-derived CDR1 and CDR2 are SGHRS and YFSETQ. CDR3 size: 16 residues. The CDR3 nucleotides read TGCGCCAGCAGCTTGGAATGGCTAGCGGGAGTGAATGAGCAGTTCTTC. This sequence encodes CASSLEWLAGVNEQFF.

This clonotype was seen a handful of times. The chain recombines TRBV29-1 with TRBJ2-7; possible D gene TRBD1, 5 bases. Trimming removed 1 base at V and 2 bases at J, with 24 bases between. CDR3 length equals 18 residues. The germline V gene has CDR1 SQVTM and CDR2 ANQGSEA. The CDR3 reads CSVEGQGGSAYGTYEQYF. The DNA of the CDR3 is TGCAGCGTTGAAGGGCAGGGTGGCTCAGCCTACGGAACCTACGAGCAGTACTTC.

The V gene is TRBV5-1, the J gene TRBJ2-3; D is possibly TRBD1 or TRBD2 (6 bases each). Trimming cost V 4 bases and J 2 bases, with 17 bases left between them. Germline-derived CDR1 and CDR2 are SGHRS and YFSETQ. There are 16 residues in the CDR3. CDR3 sequence (DNA): TGCGCCAGCAGCCGACTCGGGGGCTCGAACACAGATACGCAGTATTTT. Its protein product is CASSRLGGSNTDTQYF.

Ten or more counts support this clonotype. This chain joins TRBV24-1 and TRBJ2-3; tentatively, D is TRBD1 or TRBD2 (5 bases each). The germline V gene encodes CDR1 KGHDR and CDR2 SFDVKD. This CDR3 spans 15 amino acids. V was shortened by 3 bases and J by 3 bases, with 12 bases between the two germline ends. CDR3 amino acids: CATSDPVGATDTQYF. DNA for the CDR3: TGTGCCACCAGTGATCCTGTCGGGGCTACAGATACGCAGTATTTT.

This clonotype was seen many times. This chain links TRBV25-1 with TRBJ2-3, with 13 bases matching TRBD2. The CDR3 is 16 amino acids. J was trimmed by 3 bases and V by 7 bases; bases with no gene match: 7. CDR1 and CDR2 (germline): MGHDK, SYGVNS. The CDR3 here is CASIGLAGDLTDTQYF. CDR3 bases: TGTGCCAGCATTGGACTAGCGGGAGATTTAACAGATACGCAGTATTTT.

Only a few counts were recorded for this clonotype. The V call is TRBV5-1, the J call TRBJ2-7; no reliable D call. The CDR3 is 12 residues long. Trimming left V 5 bases short and J 1 base short, with 7 bases between. Germline V gene sequence: CDR1 SGHRS, CDR2 YFSETQ. CDR3 in amino acids: CASSWRSYEQYV. DNA for the CDR3: TGCGCCAGCAGTTGGAGATCCTACGAGCAGTACGTC.

This clonotype was detected a few times. V usage is TRBV4-2 and J usage is TRBJ1-1; no definite D call. Germline V gene sequence: CDR1 LGHNA, CDR2 YNFKEQ. This CDR3 comprises 12 residues. V lost 4 bases and J 7 bases, leaving 10 bases between the germline ends. The CDR3 bases are TGTGCCAGCAGCCCGGGCGCGAATGAAGCTTTCTTT. It encodes CASSPGANEAFF.

CDR3 nucleotides: TGTGCCAGCGGGAAGGGGGGGGCTATCGATGAGCAGTTCTTC. It encodes CASGKGGAIDEQFF. The J gene is TRBJ2-1, the V gene TRBV6-2 or TRBV6-3, with D tentatively TRBD2 (7 bases). CDR3 length: 14 amino acids. V was trimmed by 8 bases and J by 8 bases, leaving 19 bases between them. Germline CDR1 reads MNHEY; CDR2 reads SVGEGT.

The chain joins TRBV20-1 to TRBJ2-7; no clear D gene. The ends were cut back, 0 bases at V and 4 bases at J, with 13 bases in the middle. Germline V gives CDR1 DFQATT, CDR2 SNEGSKA (reference sequence). The CDR3 spans 14 residues. This CDR3 is CSARDEARKYEQYV. As DNA, the CDR3 is TGCAGTGCTAGAGATGAAGCTCGAAAGTACGAGCAGTACGTC.

This clonotype came up many times. The rearrangement links TRBV6-5 to TRBJ1-5, with D possibly TRBD1 on 5 matching bases. Germline values: CDR1 MNHEY, CDR2 SVGAGI. The V end lost 4 bases, the J end lost 4 bases, and 8 bases lay between the germline ends. The CDR3 runs to 13 residues. The CDR3 region has the DNA TGTGCCAGCAGTTTGGGACTGAATCAGCCCCAGCATTTT. It yields the protein CASSLGLNQPQHF.